These T cell receptor beta chains were read from a single sample in a study of blood T cell repertoires in COVID-19. Clones were sequenced by immunoSEQ multiplex PCR, and TCRdb holds only the in-frame ones, with some missing. The sample has around 300,000 clones, around 91% seen once. Source material: PBMCs or T cells enriched from blood (not recorded which). The receptors derive from a woman aged 18-29 years who had recovered from COVID-19. Both conserved end residues are part of each CDR3. D genes are given only for firm matches. The size field is filled for only some rows; it gives once, few, many or a size class.

>TRBD1|TRBV27|TRBJ2-1|-
CASSSQTGGAWNEQFF
TGTGCCAGCAGTTCCCAGACAGGGGGCGCTTGGAATGAGCAGTTCTTC
>-|TRBV2|TRBJ1-1|-
CASTSRPEGTEAFF
TGTGCCAGCACCAGCCGACCGGAGGGCACTGAAGCTTTCTTT
>-|TRBV2|TRBJ1-2|-
CASSQQGYGGYTF
TGTGCCAGCAGCCAACAGGGATATGGAGGCTACACCTTC
>-|TRBV9|TRBJ1-1|-
CASSPRAATGYTEAFF
TGTGCCAGCAGCCCCCGTGCGGCCACAGGCTACACTGAAGCTTTCTTT
>-|TRBV7-3|TRBJ2-5|-
CASSSGHSGMETQYF
TGTGCCAGCAGCTCGGGACACTCAGGGATGGAGACCCAGTACTTC
>-|TRBV29-1|TRBJ1-5|-
CSVEVGQGNQPQHF
TGCAGCGTTGAGGTGGGGCAGGGGAATCAGCCCCAGCATTTT
>-|TRBV10-2|TRBJ2-7|few
CASSDGGPSGRRYF
TGCGCCAGCAGTGATGGCGGACCCTCGGGGAGGCGATACTTC
>TRBD1|TRBV18|TRBJ1-3|-
CASSPEGTGSGNTIYF
TGTGCCAGCTCACCAGAAGGGACAGGCTCTGGAAACACCATATATTTT
>TRBD1|TRBV24-1|TRBJ2-1|-
CATSLTGVYNEQFF
TGTGCCACCAGCCTGACAGGGGTATACAATGAGCAGTTCTTC
>-|TRBV19|TRBJ1-5|-
CASSIGPGGYQPQHF
TGTGCCAGTAGTATAGGGCCGGGGGGTTATCAGCCCCAGCATTTT
>-|TRBV3-1/TRBV3-2|TRBJ2-1|-
CASSRTADNEQFF
TGTGCCAGCAGTCGGACTGCTGACAATGAGCAGTTCTTC
>-|TRBV28|TRBJ2-3|-
CASSLAQGVRTDTQYF
TGTGCCAGCAGTTTGGCACAGGGAGTACGCACAGATACGCAGTATTTT
>TRBD2|TRBV9|TRBJ2-2|-
CASSVSSGSTGELFF
TGTGCCAGCAGCGTATCTAGCGGGTCCACCGGGGAGCTGTTTTTT
>-|TRBV19|TRBJ1-4|-
CASSQLGLVEKLFF
TGTGCCAGTAGCCAACTTGGGCTCGTTGAAAAACTGTTTTTT
>TRBD1|TRBV7-9|TRBJ1-2|-
CASSSEGAANYGYTF
TGTGCCAGCAGTTCCGAGGGGGCAGCTAACTATGGCTACACCTTC
>-|TRBV5-1|TRBJ1-3|-
CASSLDSSGNTIYF
TGCGCCAGCAGCTTGGACAGCTCTGGAAACACCATATATTTT
>-|TRBV4-2|TRBJ2-2|-
CASSQGVEAGELFF
TGTGCCAGCAGCCAGGGAGTCGAAGCCGGGGAGCTGTTTTTT
>-|TRBV27|TRBJ1-2|-
CASSLRGNYGYTF
TGTGCCAGCAGTTTGAGGGGGAACTATGGCTACACCTTC
>-|TRBV6-1|TRBJ1-1|-
CASSDRWDTEAFF
TGTGCCAGCAGTGACAGGTGGGACACTGAAGCTTTCTTT
>-|TRBV2|TRBJ2-2|-
CASSLNRAANTGELFF
TGTGCCAGCAGTCTCAACAGGGCCGCGAACACCGGGGAGCTGTTTTTT
>TRBD1|TRBV3-1/TRBV3-2|TRBJ1-2|-
CASSPHDRGNYGYTF
TGTGCCAGCAGCCCCCACGACAGGGGGAACTATGGCTACACCTTC
>TRBD2|TRBV6-5|TRBJ2-5|-
CASSYQAGGQQETQYF
TGTGCCAGCAGTTACCAAGCGGGGGGACAACAAGAGACCCAGTACTTC
>-|TRBV6-1|TRBJ1-2|-
CASSGTAYGYTF
TGTGCCAGCAGTGGGACAGCTTATGGCTACACCTTC
>TRBD1|TRBV11-2|TRBJ2-6|-
CASVDRVGANVLTF
TGTGCCAGCGTAGACAGGGTCGGGGCCAACGTCCTGACTTTC
>TRBD1|TRBV2|TRBJ1-2|-
CASSEARAGGTYGYTF
TGTGCCAGCAGTGAAGCCAGGGCAGGGGGCACCTATGGCTACACCTTC
>TRBD1|TRBV3-1/TRBV3-2|TRBJ2-7|once
CASSLNRGYEQYF
TGTGCCAGCAGCCTTAACAGGGGCTACGAGCAGTACTTC
>-|TRBV2|TRBJ1-1|-
CASSVSVNTEAFF
TGTGCCAGCAGTGTCTCCGTGAACACTGAAGCTTTCTTT
>-|TRBV18|TRBJ1-4|-
CASSLKTATNEKLFF
TGTGCCAGCTCCCTTAAGACTGCAACTAATGAAAAACTGTTTTTT